Following are 23 T cell receptor beta chains from one sample sequenced in a study of T cells in pancreatic ductal adenocarcinoma. The selected patients with pancreatic ductal adenocarcinoma had surgery but no neoadjuvant therapy. Assay: immunoSEQ multiplex PCR; the TCRdb copy retains only in-frame clones and omits some. Altogether about 97,000 clones are present, roughly 95% being singletons, with the ten largest covering approximately 3.1%. Sequenced input: PBMCs. These receptors all stem from a human donor with pancreatic ductal adenocarcinoma.

The chain recombines TRBV30 with TRBJ1-1, with D unresolved. Trimming cost V 4 bases and J 3 bases, with 12 bases left between them. The CDR3 has 13 amino acids. CDR1 and CDR2 (germline): GTSNPN, SVGIG (reference sequence). CDR3 region: CAWTLIEYTEAFF. The CDR3 nucleotides read TGTGCCTGGACCCTCATTGAGTACACTGAAGCTTTCTTT.

This rearrangement joins TRBV5-1 to TRBJ1-1, with a weak D call TRBD1 (6 bases). V lost 4 bases, J lost 4 bases, and 14 bases lay in between. Germline V gene sequence: CDR1 SGHRS, CDR2 YFSETQ. The CDR3 contains 14 residues. CDR3 DNA sequence: TGCGCCAGCAGCCCTTTGACAGGTACCACTGAAGCTTTCTTT. This codes for CASSPLTGTTEAFF.

The chain recombines TRBV18 with TRBJ1-1; the match to TRBD1 covers 10 bases. The CDR3 is made up of 15 amino acids. Germline lookup yields CDR1 KGHSH and CDR2 LQKENI. V was clipped by 5 bases and J by 6 bases; unmatched bases: 9. The CDR3 nucleotides read TGTGCCAGCTCATCATCAGGGACAGGGGTCTCTGAAGCTTTCTTT. Translation gives CASSSSGTGVSEAFF.

The chain uses TRBV4-1 and TRBJ2-1; 7 bases line up with TRBD2. The CDR3 has 15 residues. Germline V lookup: CDR1 MGHRA, CDR2 YSYEKL. V trimming: 1 base; J trimming: 3 bases; junction bases outside the gene matches: 3. This CDR3 reads CASSQVLADYNEQFF. For the CDR3, the DNA is TGCGCCAGCAGCCAAGTTCTAGCGGACTACAATGAGCAGTTCTTC.

The chain joins TRBV4-1 to TRBJ2-1; 7 positions agree with TRBD2. Unmatched junction bases numbered 12, after V lost 4 bases and J lost 9 bases. Germline CDR1 and CDR2: MGHRA and YSYEKL. The CDR3 is made up of 15 amino acids. The CDR3 loop is CASSPGLGRSGEQFF. The CDR3 DNA sequence: TGCGCCAGCAGCCCCGGACTAGGGAGAAGTGGTGAGCAGTTCTTC.

The chain employs TRBV4-3 and TRBJ2-2; maybe TRBD2 (6 bases). Germline values: CDR1 LGHNA, CDR2 YSLEER. V was trimmed by 1 base and J by 1 base, leaving 10 bases between them. The CDR3 contains 16 residues. The CDR3 reads CASSQAEGLNTGELFF. In DNA, the CDR3 is TGCGCCAGCAGCCAAGCTGAGGGACTGAACACCGGGGAGCTGTTTTTT.

The V and J genes are TRBV10-3 and TRBJ2-3, with TRBD2 as a possible D gene (5 bases). Germline CDR1 is ENHRY and CDR2 is SYGVKD. The length of the CDR3 is 15 residues. Between the trimmed V and J ends, which lost 0 bases and 5 bases, there was a span of 12 bases. CDR3 residues: CAISESRVAGDTQYF. DNA of the CDR3: TGTGCCATCAGTGAGTCGAGGGTAGCTGGAGATACGCAGTATTTT.

V usage is TRBV28 and J usage is TRBJ1-2; D may be TRBD1 (6 bases). Trimming stripped 2 bases from V and 6 bases from J, with 16 bases between. CDR1 and CDR2 (germline): MDHEN, SYDVKM. The CDR3 runs 15 residues. CDR3 in DNA: TGTGCCAGCAGTTTACAGTTTAGGCAGGGGAATGGCTACACCTTC. This translates into CASSLQFRQGNGYTF.

The J gene is TRBJ2-5, the V gene TRBV30; D unresolved. In germline, CDR1 is GTSNPN, CDR2 SVGIG (reference sequence). The CDR3 spans 14 residues. V lost 3 bases and J 1 base, leaving 12 bases between the germline ends. CDR3 coding DNA: TGTGCCTGGAGGGCCAGTTGGTCCCAAGAGACCCAGTACTTC. Protein sequence: CAWRASWSQETQYF.

As DNA, the CDR3 is TGTGCCAGCAGTGATACCGGGACAGGGGCCTACGAGCAGTACTTC. Encoded protein: CASSDTGTGAYEQYF. The genes are TRBV6-1 and TRBJ2-7; 10 nucleotides align to TRBD1. Germline values: CDR1 MNHNS, CDR2 SASEGT. Losses at the gene ends were 3 bases for V and 2 bases for J; bases not matched to a gene: 4. The CDR3 has 15 residues.

The rearrangement joins TRBV10-3 to TRBJ1-5; D gene ambiguous. Germline CDR1 and CDR2: ENHRY and SYGVKD. V shed 3 bases and J shed 5 bases, with 8 bases lying between them. This CDR3 comprises 13 residues. The CDR3 is CAISDLPDQPQHF. DNA for the CDR3: TGTGCCATCAGTGACCTACCGGATCAGCCCCAGCATTTT.

The chain recombines TRBV11-2 with TRBJ2-3; D gene uncertain. Germline V gene lookup returns CDR1 SGHAT and CDR2 FQNNGV. The V end lost 3 bases, the J end lost 4 bases, and 14 bases lay between the germline ends. The CDR3 spans 15 residues. The chain's CDR3 is CASSLYIGAADTQYF. The CDR3 region has the DNA TGTGCCAGCAGCTTGTATATCGGAGCAGCAGATACGCAGTATTTT.

A few counts support this clone. The chain joins TRBV29-1 to TRBJ2-5, with D uncertain. The CDR3 length is 12 residues. V gave up 3 bases and J gave up 2 bases, with 7 bases separating them. CDR1 and CDR2 from the germline V gene are SQVTM and ANQGSEA. The CDR3 sequence: CSVDGTQETQYF. CDR3 coding DNA: TGCAGCGTTGATGGCACGCAAGAGACCCAGTACTTC.

The rearrangement links TRBV7-9 to TRBJ1-1; 7 bases agree with TRBD1. The CDR3 is made up of 15 amino acids. Germline CDR1 SEHNR, CDR2 FQNEAQ (reference sequence). The V gene end was trimmed by 4 bases and the J gene end by 1 base; junction bases not matched to a gene: 6. CDR3 bases: TGTGCCAGCAGCTCCCGGACAGGAGGGAACACTGAAGCTTTCTTT. It specifies CASSSRTGGNTEAFF.

This chain uses TRBV19 with TRBJ2-7; 9 nucleotides line up with TRBD2. The CDR3 has 15 residues. Trimming removed 5 bases from V and 5 bases from J; junction bases left unmatched: 10. Per germline, CDR1 LNHDA and CDR2 SQIVND (reference sequence). CDR3 sequence reads: CASSPLAGARNEQYF. For the CDR3, the DNA is TGTGCCAGTAGTCCCTTAGCGGGAGCGAGGAACGAGCAGTACTTC.

The rearrangement uses TRBV5-6 and TRBJ1-4; D is undetermined. The CDR3 runs to 14 residues. Germline CDR1 is SGHDT and CDR2 is YYEEEE. The ends were cut back, 4 bases at V and 5 bases at J, with 12 bases in the middle. For the CDR3, the DNA is TGTGCCAGCAGCCCGGTTACGGAGAATGAAAAACTGTTTTTT. It is translated as CASSPVTENEKLFF. Together with reference TRBV5-6 and TRBJ1-4, the CDR3 gives the full variable domain: DAGVTQSPTHLIKTRGQQVTLRCSPKSGHDTVSWYQQALGQGPQFIFQYYEEEERQRGNFPDRFSGHQFPNYSSELNVNALLLGDSALYLCASSPVTENEKLFFGSGTQLSVL.

The gene calls are TRBV5-6 and TRBJ1-5; a possible D gene is TRBD1 (5 bases). CDR1 is SGHDT and CDR2 is YYEEEE in the germline V gene. This CDR3 contains 17 residues. V lost 0 bases, J lost 0 bases, and 13 bases lay in between. The CDR3 loop is CASSLARDSYSNQPQHF. In DNA form, the CDR3 reads TGTGCCAGCAGCTTGGCCAGGGACTCCTATAGCAATCAGCCCCAGCATTTT.

V gene TRBV7-9 combines with J gene TRBJ2-7; 11 nucleotides match TRBD1. CDR3 size: 15 residues. Germline-derived CDR1 and CDR2 are SEHNR and FQNEAQ (reference sequence). V lost 2 bases and J lost 4; bases outside the gene matches: 4. Here the CDR3 DNA reads TGTGCCAGCAGCTTAACAGGACAGGGGGCGTACGAGCAGTACTTC. It translates to CASSLTGQGAYEQYF.

The V gene is TRBV7-2, the J gene TRBJ2-7; D is uncertain. This CDR3 comprises 13 residues. Trimming stripped 0 bases from V and 4 bases from J, with 7 bases between. Germline V gene data show CDR1 as SGHTA and CDR2 as FQGNSA. The CDR3 DNA follows: TGTGCCAGCAGCTTAGCGCGCAGGTACGAGCAGTACTTC. Translation: CASSLARRYEQYF. Filled out from reference TRBV7-2 and TRBJ2-7, the complete variable domain reads GAGVSQSPSNKVTEKGKDVELRCDPISGHTALYWYRQSLGQGLEFLIYFQGNSAPDKSGLPSDRFSAERTGGSVSTLTIQRTQQEDSAVYLCASSLARRYEQYFGPGTRLTVT.

This clone is a singleton in its sample. V and J are TRBV18 and TRBJ2-2; 10 bases align to TRBD1. The CDR3 has 15 residues. V gave up 3 bases and J gave up 4 bases; unmatched junction bases: 2. Germline CDR1 is KGHSH and CDR2 is LQKENI. The CDR3 protein is CASSPRTGGTGELFF. CDR3 DNA: TGTGCCAGCTCACCCCGGACAGGGGGCACCGGGGAGCTGTTTTTT.

This chain uses TRBV6-4 with TRBJ2-2; D is uncertain. CDR1 MRHNA and CDR2 SNTAGT come from the germline V gene. The CDR3 is 13 residues long. Trimming left V 2 bases short and J 3 bases short, with 4 bases between. CDR3 protein: CASSDQDTGELFF. The CDR3, as DNA: TGTGCCAGCAGTGACCAGGACACCGGGGAGCTGTTTTTT.

This chain connects TRBV5-8 to TRBJ2-1, with 7 nucleotides matching TRBD2. The V segment lost 5 bases and the J segment 3 bases; nucleotides outside the gene matches: 8. This CDR3 contains 15 residues. Germline V CDR1 and CDR2: SGHTS, YDEGEE. CDR3 in amino acids: CASREPSGFYNEQFF. In DNA form, the CDR3 reads TGTGCCAGCAGGGAGCCTAGCGGATTCTACAATGAGCAGTTCTTC.

The V call is TRBV27, the J call TRBJ2-7; D remains ambiguous. The CDR3 is made up of 14 amino acids. Germline V CDR1 and CDR2: MNHEY, SMNVEV (reference sequence). V shed 4 bases and J shed 2 bases, with 12 bases lying between them. The CDR3 loop reads CASSSGTRTYEQYF. In nucleotides, the CDR3 is TGTGCCAGCAGTTCAGGAACCCGGACCTACGAGCAGTACTTC.